The 26 T cell receptor beta chains presented below share a single source sample, sequenced in a study of beta chain features in type 1 diabetes (dated by TCRdb to about 2018). The library was prepared using the immunoSEQ multiplex PCR assay. All of the isolated RNA was reverse transcribed with the High Capacity cDNA Reverse Transcription Kit, so expressed TCRB transcripts were sequenced. TCRdb stores this immuneACCESS table with in-frame sequences only. Part of the clones is absent; in the studies checked, under half of the shortfall reflects unresolved V genes, and no reason is known for the rest. The sample data list approximately 110,000 clones, and 40% of these were observed just once. The top ten hold over 0.065% of the sample. The sequenced material came from stem cell memory CD4+ T cells from blood. The cell subset or site label for this specimen denotes: stem cell-like memory CD4+ T cells. The source of these receptors is a woman aged 18-30 years in good health.

The chain is built from TRBV10-3 and TRBJ2-1; the D is unclear. Germline V gene data show CDR1 as ENHRY and CDR2 as SYGVKD. V was clipped by 6 bases and J by 4 bases, with 10 bases between them. The CDR3 is made up of 13 amino acids. The CDR3 loop reads CAISTTGYNEQFF. The CDR3 nucleotides are TGTGCCATCAGCACGACTGGTTACAATGAGCAGTTCTTC.

The sample holds a few counts of this clone. Here the CDR3 reads CASSLAEAADTQYF. In DNA form, the CDR3 reads TGTGCCAGCAGCTTAGCGGAGGCAGCAGATACGCAGTATTTT. The chain is built from TRBV7-8 and TRBJ2-3; weak D call: TRBD2 (5 bases). V was clipped by 0 bases and J by 4 bases, with 8 bases between them. The V gene's germline CDR1 is SGHVS and CDR2 FQNEAQ. This CDR3 is built from 14 residues.

The genes are TRBV5-5 and TRBJ2-7; the match to TRBD2 covers 7 bases. This CDR3 contains 17 residues. Germline assignment: CDR1 SGHKS and CDR2 YYEKEE (reference sequence). With V trimmed by 1 base and J by 3 bases, 13 bases remained unmatched. For the CDR3, the DNA is TGTGCCAGCAGCTTGTTGTCTAGCGGTTGGGGTTTCTACGAGCAGTACTTC. Translating gives CASSLLSSGWGFYEQYF.

The V call is TRBV18, the J call TRBJ2-7; D gene uncertain. CDR1 is KGHSH and CDR2 is LQKENI in the germline V gene. The CDR3 extends over 13 amino acids. V dropped 3 bases and J dropped 4 bases, with 10 bases sitting between them. In nucleotides, the CDR3 is TGTGCCAGCTCACCCCTCGACACGTACGAGCAGTACTTC. It encodes CASSPLDTYEQYF.

This clone was recorded at least ten times. The chain joins TRBV30 to TRBJ1-2; the D gene is possibly TRBD1 (6 bases). The CDR3 has 12 amino acids. Trimming pared 5 bases from V and 7 bases from J, leaving 14 bases between. Looked up from germline, CDR1 is GTSNPN and CDR2 is SVGIG (reference sequence). Here the CDR3 DNA reads TGTGCCTGGCAACAGGGTTTAAGTGGCTACACCTTC. Its protein product is CAWQQGLSGYTF.

This clone occurred a few times. V is TRBV18 and J is TRBJ2-3, with D maybe TRBD2 (6 bases). Germline V gives CDR1 KGHSH, CDR2 LQKENI. Deletions cut 6 bases from V and 3 bases from J, with 10 bases between. This CDR3 region has 13 residues. CDR3 amino acids: CASSPGVTDTQYF. CDR3 bases: TGTGCCAGCTCGCCGGGGGTGACAGATACGCAGTATTTT.

J is TRBJ2-7 and V is TRBV7-2, with TRBD2 matching 11 bases. Germline assignment: CDR1 SGHTA and CDR2 FQGNSA. This CDR3 is 15 amino acids long. J gave up 2 bases and V 5 bases, and 5 bases lay outside the gene matches. This chain's CDR3 is CASSTRLAGPYEQYF. CDR3 nucleotide sequence: TGTGCCAGCAGCACCCGACTAGCGGGGCCCTACGAGCAGTACTTC.

The chain recombines TRBV28 with TRBJ1-1; D gene ambiguous. Germline lookup yields CDR1 MDHEN and CDR2 SYDVKM. Trimming stripped 3 bases from V and 2 bases from J, with 7 bases between. The CDR3 spans 13 residues. The CDR3 here is CASSLAFNTEAFF. CDR3 nucleotides: TGTGCCAGCAGTTTGGCCTTTAACACTGAAGCTTTCTTT.

This clone was counted only a few times. The chain links TRBV5-1 to TRBJ1-1; D gene unclear. V lost 3 bases and J 5 bases, leaving 17 bases between the germline ends. This CDR3 contains 15 residues. Germline CDR1 reads SGHRS; CDR2 reads YFSETQ. The CDR3 DNA is TGCGCCAGCAGCTCAAGGGTCCTCCGAGGGACTGAAGCTTTCTTT. This gives the protein CASSSRVLRGTEAFF. The entire variable domain, with the rest obtained from reference TRBV5-1 and TRBJ1-1, is as follows: KAGVTQTPRYLIKTRGQQVTLSCSPISGHRSVSWYQQTPGQGLQFLFEYFSETQRNKGNFPGRFSGRQFSNSRSEMNVSTLELGDSALYLCASSSRVLRGTEAFFGQGTRLTVV.

J is TRBJ2-6 and V is TRBV28; TRBD1 is a possible D gene (6 bases). The V end lost 7 bases, the J end lost 0 bases, and 10 bases lay between the germline ends. The CDR3 is 15 amino acids. The germline V gene encodes CDR1 MDHEN and CDR2 SYDVKM. CDR3 DNA: TGTGCCAGCATTGGGACAAGCTCTGGGGCCAACGTCCTGACTTTC. Protein: CASIGTSSGANVLTF.

Here the CDR3 reads CASRSFGGGITEAFF. The DNA for the CDR3 is TGTGCCAGCAGGTCCTTCGGGGGGGGAATCACTGAAGCTTTCTTT. The rearrangement joins TRBV6-6 to TRBJ1-1; possibly TRBD1 for D (5 bases). The V gene's germline CDR1 is MNHNY and CDR2 SVGAGI (reference sequence). The CDR3 length is 15 residues. Trimming left V 6 bases short and J 4 bases short, with 18 bases between.

This clone has at least ten counts. This chain joins TRBV15 and TRBJ2-6; D unclear. The V gene's germline CDR1 is LNHNV and CDR2 YYDKDF (reference sequence). Between the trimmed V and J ends, which lost 2 bases and 1 base, there was a span of 6 bases. CDR3 length: 15 amino acids. CDR3 region: CATSRNPSGANVLTF. As DNA, the CDR3 is TGTGCCACCAGCAGAAATCCGTCTGGGGCCAACGTCCTGACTTTC.

This clone occurred a few times. J is TRBJ2-1 and V is TRBV10-3; 12 nucleotides match TRBD2. Losses at the gene ends were 4 bases for V and 8 bases for J; bases not matched to a gene: 6. Germline lookup yields CDR1 ENHRY and CDR2 SYGVKD. The length of the CDR3 is 15 residues. CDR3 sequence (DNA): TGTGCCATCAGTGCCGCTAGCGGGAGGGGCGATGAGCAGTTCTTC. It encodes CAISAASGRGDEQFF.

The V gene is TRBV5-1, the J gene TRBJ2-2, with D perhaps matching TRBD1 (6 bases). Germline V lookup: CDR1 SGHRS, CDR2 YFSETQ. The CDR3 consists of 15 residues. Trimming stripped 4 bases from V and 7 bases from J, with 17 bases between. The chain's CDR3 is CASSPQGTGVGELFF. The CDR3 DNA reads TGCGCCAGCAGCCCACAGGGCACCGGGGTCGGGGAGCTGTTTTTT.

The chain couples TRBV2 to TRBJ2-1; 12 nucleotides line up with TRBD2. V trimming: 8 bases; J trimming: 4 bases; junction bases outside the gene matches: 6. The germline V gene encodes CDR1 SNHLY and CDR2 FYNNEI. The CDR3 is made up of 15 amino acids. This CDR3 is CASRTSGTAYNEQFF. The CDR3 bases are TGTGCCAGCCGGACTAGCGGGACCGCTTACAATGAGCAGTTCTTC.

This clone was observed a handful of times. This chain connects TRBV19 to TRBJ2-1; TRBD2 might be the D (5 bases). The CDR3 consists of 13 residues. Trimming removed 5 bases at V and 4 bases at J, with 9 bases between. Looked up from germline, CDR1 is LNHDA and CDR2 is SQIVND (reference sequence). The CDR3 is CASSEGQYNEQFF. The CDR3 DNA follows: TGTGCCAGTAGTGAGGGTCAGTACAATGAGCAGTTCTTC.

V is TRBV18 and J is TRBJ1-5; no firm D call. Germline V gives CDR1 KGHSH, CDR2 LQKENI. V gave up 6 bases and J gave up 1 base, with 10 bases separating them. The CDR3 extends over 14 amino acids. DNA of the CDR3: TGTGCCAGCTCTCTCGACACCAGCAATCAGCCCCAGCATTTT. It yields the protein CASSLDTSNQPQHF.

V usage is TRBV5-1 and J usage is TRBJ2-7, with 7 positions matching TRBD2. This CDR3 comprises 14 residues. CDR1 is SGHRS and CDR2 is YFSETQ in the germline V gene. The J segment lost 0 bases and the V segment lost 7 bases, leaving 7 bases of the junction unmatched. CDR3 DNA sequence: TGCGCCAGCCGGGGACGGGAGGCCTCCTACGAGCAGTACTTC. It translates to CASRGREASYEQYF. Variable domain in full (rest from reference TRBV5-1 and TRBJ2-7): KAGVTQTPRYLIKTRGQQVTLSCSPISGHRSVSWYQQTPGQGLQFLFEYFSETQRNKGNFPGRFSGRQFSNSRSEMNVSTLELGDSALYLCASRGREASYEQYFGPGTRLTVT.

There are many counts of this clone. The rearrangement links TRBV29-1 to TRBJ2-1; no firm D call. The CDR3 sequence is 12 residues long. V gave up 7 bases and J gave up 4 bases, with 11 bases separating them. Germline V gene data show CDR1 as SQVTM and CDR2 as ANQGSEA. The CDR3 sequence is CSASVPYNEQFF. The CDR3 DNA is TGCAGCGCCAGCGTGCCATACAATGAGCAGTTCTTC.

The J gene is TRBJ1-1, the V gene TRBV25-1; no firm D call. From germline, CDR1 is MGHDK and CDR2 SYGVNS. Trimming shortened V by 4 bases and J by 6 bases, and 15 bases separated the two germline ends. The CDR3 length is 14 residues. The CDR3 spells CASSGLGSGAEAFF. The CDR3 bases are TGTGCCAGCAGTGGCCTGGGGAGTGGGGCTGAAGCTTTCTTT.

V usage is TRBV21-1 and J usage is TRBJ1-1; TRBD1 is the table's D call and was not checked against the DNA. TRBV21-1 is noted as a pseudogene. This CDR3 region has 18 residues. CDR3 nucleotide sequence: TGTGCCAGCACCAGACAGATCTCCCCGGACAGATTGAACACTGAAGCTTTCTTT. It translates to CASTRQISPDRLNTEAFF.

The genes are TRBV5-1 and TRBJ2-7, with TRBD1 matching 8 bases. Trimming cost V 4 bases and J 4 bases; bases outside gene matches: 7. The CDR3 has 14 residues. Germline assignment: CDR1 SGHRS and CDR2 YFSETQ. The CDR3 bases are TGCGCCAGCAGCCAGAAGGGACAGGAGTACGAGCAGTACTTC. This sequence encodes CASSQKGQEYEQYF.

The genes are TRBV19 and TRBJ2-5, with D perhaps matching TRBD1 (6 bases). The germline V gene encodes CDR1 LNHDA and CDR2 SQIVND (reference sequence). The germline V and J ends were trimmed by 4 bases and 4 bases, with 19 bases remaining between them. The CDR3 length is 16 residues. CDR3 protein: CASSKGGLGLRETQYF. CDR3 in DNA: TGTGCCAGTAGTAAAGGGGGATTGGGTCTCCGAGAGACCCAGTACTTC. Variable domain in full (rest from reference TRBV19 and TRBJ2-5): DGGITQSPKYLFRKEGQNVTLSCEQNLNHDAMYWYRQDPGQGLRLIYYSQIVNDFQKGDIAEGYSVSREKKESFPLTVTSAQKNPTAFYLCASSKGGLGLRETQYFGPGTRLLVL.

This clone was seen a few times. The V call is TRBV7-9, the J call TRBJ2-1; 12 bases agree with TRBD2. Germline V lookup: CDR1 SEHNR, CDR2 FQNEAQ (reference sequence). Germline trimming cut 5 bases from V and 7 bases from J; bases unmatched to any gene: 6. The length of the CDR3 is 15 residues. The CDR3: CASSKPGLAGNEQFF. CDR3 coding DNA: TGTGCCAGCAGCAAACCGGGACTAGCGGGTAATGAGCAGTTCTTC.

This clone has more than one count but fewer than ten. V is TRBV7-9 and J is TRBJ1-1; possibly TRBD1 for D (6 bases). The V gene lost 1 base and the J gene lost 10 bases, with 16 bases spanning the gap. Germline V gives CDR1 SEHNR, CDR2 FQNEAQ (reference sequence). The CDR3 sequence is 14 residues long. The DNA for the CDR3 is TGTGCCAGCAGCTTAGAGGCCACCCGCAGGGGAGCTTTCTTT. The encoded protein is CASSLEATRRGAFF.

This clone has just a few counts. The chain recombines TRBV7-7 with TRBJ2-3; 7 bases are a match to TRBD2. The CDR3 covers 13 residues. V trimming: 8 bases; J trimming: 1 base; junction bases outside the gene matches: 3. Germline V gene lookup returns CDR1 SSHAT and CDR2 FNYEAQ (reference sequence). CDR3 nucleotides: TGTGCCAGCTCTGCGGGAGGCACAGATACGCAGTATTTT. This gives the protein CASSAGGTDTQYF.